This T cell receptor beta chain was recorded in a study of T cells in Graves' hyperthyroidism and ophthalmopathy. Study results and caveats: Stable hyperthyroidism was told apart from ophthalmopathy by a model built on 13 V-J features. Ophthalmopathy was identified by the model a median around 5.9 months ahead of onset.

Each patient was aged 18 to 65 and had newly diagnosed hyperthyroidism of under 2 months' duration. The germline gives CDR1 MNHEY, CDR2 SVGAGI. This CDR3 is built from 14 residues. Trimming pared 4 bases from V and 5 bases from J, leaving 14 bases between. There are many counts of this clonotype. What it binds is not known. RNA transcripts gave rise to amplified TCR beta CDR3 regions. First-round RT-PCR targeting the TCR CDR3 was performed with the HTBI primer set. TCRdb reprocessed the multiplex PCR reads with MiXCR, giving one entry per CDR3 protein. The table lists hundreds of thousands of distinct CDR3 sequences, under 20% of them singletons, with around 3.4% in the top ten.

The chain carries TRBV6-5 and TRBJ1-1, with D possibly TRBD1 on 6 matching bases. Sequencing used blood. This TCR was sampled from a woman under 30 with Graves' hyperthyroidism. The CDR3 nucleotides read TGTGCCAGCAGTTCCAGCAGGGGAGGAACTGAAGCTTTCTTT. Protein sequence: CASSSSRGGTEAFF.